This TCR beta chain was profiled in a study of OX40 agonist ivuxolimab in advanced cancers. Whole-study results and caveats: The study observed clonal expansion of CD4+ and CD8+ blood T cells by week 6 at 0.1 to 3.0 mg/kg.

CDR3 size: 15 residues. The ends were cut back, 6 bases at V and 5 bases at J, with 17 bases in the middle. Germline loops: CDR1 MDHEN, CDR2 SYDVKM. This clone has only one observation. The antigen remains unidentified. TCRdb's table, derived via immunoSEQ multiplex PCR, lists solely in-frame clones and lacks some. The repertoire includes more than 65,000 clones, 85% of them detected once, and around a sixth sits in the top ten. The chain uses TRBV28 and TRBJ2-1, with a tentative D call TRBD2 (6 bases). The receptor was isolated from an adult with an advanced solid tumor such as melanoma, head and neck, liver or kidney cancer. This specimen consisted of CD4+ or CD8+ T cells sorted from blood, obtained in a trial of the OX40 agonist ivuxolimab. Here the CDR3 DNA reads TGTGCCAGCAGGGAGGCGGGAAGGCGTAACAATGAGCAGTTCTTC. This codes for CASREAGRRNNEQFF.